This T cell receptor beta chain emerged from a study of blood T cell repertoires in COVID-19. Cohorts were based on clinical histories the participants reported. The assay was immunoSEQ multiplex PCR, and TCRdb's table has in-frame clones only and misses some. Altogether 300,000 to 350,000 clones are present, more than 90% being singletons, with the ten largest covering approximately 4.1%. Material: PBMCs or T cells enriched from blood (not recorded which). This TCR came from a woman younger than 45 who had been exposed to COVID-19.

In DNA form, the CDR3 reads TGTGCCAGCAGCTTGGCGCCAGGGGGCTCAGGAAACACCATATATTTT. Its protein is CASSLAPGGSGNTIYF. V gene TRBV5-5 combines with J gene TRBJ1-3; 8 positions agree with TRBD1. V lost 0 bases and J lost 4; bases outside the gene matches: 6. This CDR3 is 16 amino acids long. In germline, CDR1 is SGHKS, CDR2 YYEKEE (reference sequence). Full variable domain (outside the CDR3, taken from reference TRBV5-5 and TRBJ1-3): DAGVTQSPTHLIKTRGQQVTLRCSPISGHKSVSWYQQVLGQGPQFIFQYYEKEERGRGNFPDRFSARQFPNYSSELNVNALLLGDSALYLCASSLAPGGSGNTIYFGEGSWLTVV.